One sample yielded the 5 T cell receptor beta chains listed below, sequenced in a study of blood T cell repertoires in COVID-19. Only in-frame clones appear in the TCRdb table, and some are missing; sequencing was by immunoSEQ multiplex PCR. The table has more than 65,000 clones, over 80% seen once. The specimen sequenced was peripheral blood. All receptors derive from a man aged 55 to 69 with active or convalescent COVID-19.

The CDR3 reads CASSQDPAGGSYEQYF. The CDR3 bases are TGCGCCAGCAGCCAAGACCCAGCGGGGGGCTCCTACGAGCAGTACTTC. The chain is built from TRBV4-1 and TRBJ2-7, with TRBD2 matching over 9 bases. After removal of 0 bases from V and 0 bases from J, the junction contained 3 bases not matched to a gene. CDR1 MGHRA and CDR2 YSYEKL come from the germline V gene. The CDR3 extends over 16 amino acids.

The rearrangement links TRBV19 to TRBJ2-1; 12 bases are shared with TRBD2. CDR3 length: 16 residues. Germline V lookup: CDR1 LNHDA, CDR2 SQIVND (reference sequence). Losses at the gene ends were 7 bases for V and 9 bases for J; bases not matched to a gene: 13. The CDR3 loop reads CASTLQTSGGRFEQFF. CDR3 sequence (DNA): TGTGCCAGTACTCTCCAGACTAGCGGGGGACGGTTTGAGCAGTTCTTC.

V usage is TRBV11-2 and J usage is TRBJ1-6, with TRBD1 matching 7 bases. Germline CDR1 and CDR2: SGHAT and FQNNGV. V trimming: 3 bases; J trimming: 6 bases; junction bases outside the gene matches: 8. The CDR3 runs 16 residues. The CDR3 loop reads CASSFRRQGSNSPLHF. In DNA, the CDR3 is TGTGCCAGCAGCTTTAGGCGACAGGGTTCTAATTCACCCCTCCACTTT. The variable domain in full, with the rest retrieved from reference TRBV11-2 and TRBJ1-6, is EAGVAQSPRYKIIEKRQSVAFWCNPISGHATLYWYQQILGQGPKLLIQFQNNGVVDDSQLPKDRFSAERLKGVDSTLKIQPAKLEDSAVYLCASSFRRQGSNSPLHFGNGTRLTVT.

The rearrangement links TRBV2 to TRBJ1-5, with 8 bases fitting TRBD1. V lost 5 bases, J lost 4 bases, and 10 bases stayed unmatched. The CDR3 runs to 16 residues. Per germline, CDR1 SNHLY and CDR2 FYNNEI. The CDR3 is CASSFPGTGDNQPQHF. DNA for the CDR3: TGTGCCAGCAGTTTTCCCGGGACAGGAGATAATCAGCCCCAGCATTTT.

The chain uses TRBV5-6 and TRBJ2-5, with D unresolved. V was clipped by 0 bases and J by 1 base, with 7 bases between them. This CDR3 has 14 amino acids. CDR1 is SGHDT and CDR2 is YYEEEE in the germline V gene. CDR3 bases: TGTGCCAGCAGCTTGGTACGGTCCCAAGAGACCCAGTACTTC. Its protein is CASSLVRSQETQYF.